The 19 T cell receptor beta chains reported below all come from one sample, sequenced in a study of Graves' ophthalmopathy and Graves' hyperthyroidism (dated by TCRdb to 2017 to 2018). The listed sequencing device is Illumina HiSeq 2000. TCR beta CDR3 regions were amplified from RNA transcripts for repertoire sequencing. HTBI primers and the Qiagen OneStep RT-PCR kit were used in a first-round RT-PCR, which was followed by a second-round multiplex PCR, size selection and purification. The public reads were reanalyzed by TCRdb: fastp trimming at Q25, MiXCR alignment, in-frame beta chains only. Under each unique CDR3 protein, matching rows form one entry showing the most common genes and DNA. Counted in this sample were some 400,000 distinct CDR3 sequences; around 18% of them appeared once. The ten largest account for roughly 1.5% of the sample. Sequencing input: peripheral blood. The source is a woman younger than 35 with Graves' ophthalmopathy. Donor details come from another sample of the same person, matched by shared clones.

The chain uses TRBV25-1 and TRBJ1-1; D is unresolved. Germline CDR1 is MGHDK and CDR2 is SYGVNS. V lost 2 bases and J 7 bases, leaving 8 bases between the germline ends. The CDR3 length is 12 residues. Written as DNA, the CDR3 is TGTGCCAGCAGTGAAGGCAGACGTGAAGCTTTCTTT. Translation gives CASSEGRREAFF. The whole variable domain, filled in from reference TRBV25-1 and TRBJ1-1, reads EADIYQTPRYLVIGTGKKITLECSQTMGHDKMYWYQQDPGMELHLIHYSYGVNSTEKGDLSSESTVSRIRTEHFPLTLESARPSHTSQYLCASSEGRREAFFGQGTRLTVV.

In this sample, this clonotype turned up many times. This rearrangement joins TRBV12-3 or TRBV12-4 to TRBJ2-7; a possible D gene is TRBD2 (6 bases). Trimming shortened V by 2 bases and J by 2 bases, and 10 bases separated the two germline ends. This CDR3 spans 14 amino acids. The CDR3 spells CASSLSRRAYEQYF. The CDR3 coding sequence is TGTGCCAGCAGTTTATCGCGGAGGGCCTACGAGCAGTACTTC.

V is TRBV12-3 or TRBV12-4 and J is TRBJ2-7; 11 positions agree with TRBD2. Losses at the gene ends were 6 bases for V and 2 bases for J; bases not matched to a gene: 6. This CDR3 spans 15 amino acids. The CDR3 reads CASRPGTSGTYEQYF. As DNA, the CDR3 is TGTGCCAGCAGGCCTGGGACTAGCGGCACCTACGAGCAGTACTTC.

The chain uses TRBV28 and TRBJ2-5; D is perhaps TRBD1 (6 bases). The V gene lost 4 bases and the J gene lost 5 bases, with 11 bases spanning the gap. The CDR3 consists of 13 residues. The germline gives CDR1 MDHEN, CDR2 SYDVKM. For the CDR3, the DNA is TGTGCCAGCAGTTCCCACGACAGGGAGACCCAGTACTTC. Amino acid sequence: CASSSHDRETQYF. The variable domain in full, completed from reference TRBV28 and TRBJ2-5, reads DVKVTQSSRYLVKRTGEKVFLECVQDMDHENMFWYRQDPGLGLRLIYFSYDVKMKEKGDIPEGYSVSREKKERFSLILESASTNQTSMYLCASSSHDRETQYFGPGTRLLVL.

The CDR3 bases are TGTGCCTGGGGTAATAATTCACCCCTCCACTTT. Amino acids: CAWGNNSPLHF. This chain uses TRBV30 with TRBJ1-6; D not resolved. Looked up from germline, CDR1 is GTSNPN and CDR2 is SVGIG (reference sequence). The length of the CDR3 is 11 residues. Trimming shortened V by 5 bases and J by 5 bases, and 4 bases separated the two germline ends.

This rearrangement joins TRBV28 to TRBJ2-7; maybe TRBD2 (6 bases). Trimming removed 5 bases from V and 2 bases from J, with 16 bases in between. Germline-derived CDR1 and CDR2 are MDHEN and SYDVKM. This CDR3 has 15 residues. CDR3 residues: CASSPSDSRPYEQYF. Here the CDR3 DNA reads TGTGCCAGCAGTCCTAGCGACAGCCGCCCCTACGAGCAGTACTTC.

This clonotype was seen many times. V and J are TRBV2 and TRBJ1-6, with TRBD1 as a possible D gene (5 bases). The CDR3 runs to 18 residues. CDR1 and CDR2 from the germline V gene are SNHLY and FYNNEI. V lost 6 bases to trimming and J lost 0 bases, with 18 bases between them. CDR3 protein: CASSRGDRGGSYNSPLHF. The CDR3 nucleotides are TGTGCCAGCAGCCGTGGGGATCGGGGGGGCTCCTATAATTCACCCCTCCACTTT.

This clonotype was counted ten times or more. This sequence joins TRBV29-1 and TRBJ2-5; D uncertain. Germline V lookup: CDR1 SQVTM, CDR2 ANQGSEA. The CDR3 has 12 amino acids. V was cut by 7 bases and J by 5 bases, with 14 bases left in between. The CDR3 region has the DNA TGCAGCGGATTTCCTAGGGCGGAGACCCAGTACTTC. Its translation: CSGFPRAETQYF.

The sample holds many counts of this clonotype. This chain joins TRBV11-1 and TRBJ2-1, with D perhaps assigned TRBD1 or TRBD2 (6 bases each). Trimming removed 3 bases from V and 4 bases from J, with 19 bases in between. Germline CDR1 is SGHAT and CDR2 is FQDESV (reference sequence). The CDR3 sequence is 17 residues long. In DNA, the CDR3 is TGTGCCAGCAGCTTTTGGGGGGCAGGTCGGTCATACAATGAGCAGTTCTTC. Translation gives CASSFWGAGRSYNEQFF.

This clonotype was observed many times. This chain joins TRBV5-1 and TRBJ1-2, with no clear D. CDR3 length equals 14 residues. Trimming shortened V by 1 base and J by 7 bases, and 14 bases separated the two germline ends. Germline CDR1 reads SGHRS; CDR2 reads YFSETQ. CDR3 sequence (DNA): TGCGCCAGCAGCTTGTCAGGATTTGGTGGTGGCTACACCTTC. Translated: CASSLSGFGGGYTF.

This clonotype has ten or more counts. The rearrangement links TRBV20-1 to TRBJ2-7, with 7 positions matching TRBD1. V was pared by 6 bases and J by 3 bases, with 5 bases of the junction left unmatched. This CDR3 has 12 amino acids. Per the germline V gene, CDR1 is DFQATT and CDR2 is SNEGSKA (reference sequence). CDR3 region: CSAARDSYEQYF. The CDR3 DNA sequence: TGCAGTGCAGCAAGGGACAGCTACGAGCAGTACTTC.

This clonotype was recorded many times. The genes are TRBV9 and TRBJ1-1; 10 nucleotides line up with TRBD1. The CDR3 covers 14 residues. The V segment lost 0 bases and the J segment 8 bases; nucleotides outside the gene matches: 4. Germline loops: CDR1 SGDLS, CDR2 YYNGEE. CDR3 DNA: TGTGCCAGCAGCGTAGCGGGGACAGGGGCCGAAGCTTTCTTT. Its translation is CASSVAGTGAEAFF.

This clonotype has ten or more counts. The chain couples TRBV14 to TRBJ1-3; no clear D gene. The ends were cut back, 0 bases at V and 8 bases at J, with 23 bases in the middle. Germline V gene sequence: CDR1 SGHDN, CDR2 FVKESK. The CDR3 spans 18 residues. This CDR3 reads CASSQDPKTTKGSYTIYF. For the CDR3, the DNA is TGTGCCAGCAGCCAAGATCCGAAGACTACGAAAGGGTCATACACCATATATTTT. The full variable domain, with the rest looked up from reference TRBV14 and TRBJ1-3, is EAGVTQFPSHSVIEKGQTVTLRCDPISGHDNLYWYRRVMGKEIKFLLHFVKESKQDESGMPNNRFLAERTGGTYSTLKVQPAELEDSGVYFCASSQDPKTTKGSYTIYFGEGSWLTVV.

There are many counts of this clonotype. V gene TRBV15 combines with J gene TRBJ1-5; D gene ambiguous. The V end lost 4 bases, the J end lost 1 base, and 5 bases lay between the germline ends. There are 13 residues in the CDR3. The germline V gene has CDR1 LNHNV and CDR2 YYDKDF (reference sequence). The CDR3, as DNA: TGTGCCACCAGCATGTGGAGCAATCAGCCCCAGCATTTT. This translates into CATSMWSNQPQHF. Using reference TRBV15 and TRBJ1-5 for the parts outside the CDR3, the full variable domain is DAMVIQNPRYQVTQFGKPVTLSCSQTLNHNVMYWYQQKSSQAPKLLFHYYDKDFNNEADTPDNFQSRRPNTSFCFLDIRSPGLGDTAMYLCATSMWSNQPQHFGDGTRLSIL.

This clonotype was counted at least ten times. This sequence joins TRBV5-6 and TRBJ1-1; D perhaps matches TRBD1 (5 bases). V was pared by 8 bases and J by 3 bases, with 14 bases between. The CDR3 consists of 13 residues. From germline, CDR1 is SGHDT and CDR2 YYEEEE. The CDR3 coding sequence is TGTGCCAGGGGAAAAGGGGATGACACTGAAGCTTTCTTT. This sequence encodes CARGKGDDTEAFF.

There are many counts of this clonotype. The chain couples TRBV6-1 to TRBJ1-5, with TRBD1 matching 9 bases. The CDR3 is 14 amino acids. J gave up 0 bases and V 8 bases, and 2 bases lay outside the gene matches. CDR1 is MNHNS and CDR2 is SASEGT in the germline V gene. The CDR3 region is CASDRGFSNQPQHF. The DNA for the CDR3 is TGTGCCAGCGACAGGGGGTTTAGCAATCAGCCCCAGCATTTT.

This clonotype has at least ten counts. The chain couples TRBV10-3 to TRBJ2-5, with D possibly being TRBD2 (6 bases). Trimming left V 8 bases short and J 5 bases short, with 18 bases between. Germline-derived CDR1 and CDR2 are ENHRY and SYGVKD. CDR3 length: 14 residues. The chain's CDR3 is CAIAPLGGHETQYF. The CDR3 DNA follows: TGTGCCATCGCCCCTCTGGGGGGTCATGAGACCCAGTACTTC.

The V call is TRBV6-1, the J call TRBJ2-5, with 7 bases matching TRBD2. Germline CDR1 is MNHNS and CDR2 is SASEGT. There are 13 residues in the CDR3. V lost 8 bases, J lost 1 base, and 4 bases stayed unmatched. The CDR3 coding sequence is TGTGCCAGCGAACGGGGGGTCCAAGAGACCCAGTACTTC. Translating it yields CASERGVQETQYF.

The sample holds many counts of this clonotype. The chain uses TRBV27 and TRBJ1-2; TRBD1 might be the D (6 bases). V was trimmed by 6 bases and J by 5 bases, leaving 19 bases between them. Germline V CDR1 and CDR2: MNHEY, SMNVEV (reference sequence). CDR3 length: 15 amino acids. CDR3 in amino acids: CASSLRSGVTYGYTF. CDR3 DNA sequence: TGTGCCAGCAGCCTACGATCAGGGGTTACGTATGGCTACACCTTC.